These T cell receptor beta chains were read from a single sample in a study of early T cells in non-severe SARS-CoV-2 infection. One entry per CDR3 protein, called by TCRdb with MiXCR from the 5' RACE reads. The sample records 25,000 to 30,000 distinct CDR3 sequences, roughly 5.4% being singletons. Sequenced material: whole blood. All receptors derive from an adult who was a healthcare worker with PCR-confirmed SARS-CoV-2 infection or an uninfected control (not recorded which). The CDR3 runs from the conserved cysteine through the conserved F or W. The order of the fields is clone size, V gene, D gene, J gene, CDR3 DNA, CDR3 protein. D genes are given only for firm matches. Clone sizes are given selectively: once, few, many, or a class where the clone is expanded.

clone_size: many; v_call: TRBV5-1; d_call: NA; j_call: TRBJ2-5; cdr3_nt: TGCGCCAGCAGCACGAACGGGAACGGGCAGACCCAGTACTTC; cdr3_aa: CASSTNGNGQTQYF
clone_size: many; v_call: TRBV6-1; d_call: TRBD2; j_call: TRBJ2-3; cdr3_nt: TGTGCCAGCAGTGGAGGACTAGCGAGTAGCACAGATACGCAGTATTTT; cdr3_aa: CASSGGLASSTDTQYF
clone_size: many; v_call: TRBV7-9; d_call: TRBD1; j_call: TRBJ1-6; cdr3_nt: TGTGCCAGCAGTTCTCCCGACAGGGCTAATTCACCCCTCCACTTT; cdr3_aa: CASSSPDRANSPLHF
clone_size: medium-sized; v_call: TRBV6-5; d_call: TRBD1; j_call: TRBJ1-4; cdr3_nt: TGTGCCAGCAAGGACGAGACAGGGAGTGAAAAACTGTTTTTT; cdr3_aa: CASKDETGSEKLFF
clone_size: many; v_call: TRBV4-3; d_call: TRBD1; j_call: TRBJ2-7; cdr3_nt: TGCGCCAGCAGTCACGGACAGGGATCCTACGAGCAGTACTTC; cdr3_aa: CASSHGQGSYEQYF
clone_size: NA; v_call: TRBV6-1; d_call: NA; j_call: TRBJ1-2; cdr3_nt: TGTGCCAGCAGTGCATGGCAGAACTATGGCTACACCTTC; cdr3_aa: CASSAWQNYGYTF
clone_size: few; v_call: TRBV4-1; d_call: NA; j_call: TRBJ1-4; cdr3_nt: TGCGCCAGCAGCCAAGATGGGGTGAGGTCGCGAGAAGAAAAACTGTTTTTT; cdr3_aa: CASSQDGVRSREEKLFF
clone_size: many; v_call: TRBV28; d_call: NA; j_call: TRBJ2-1; cdr3_nt: TGTGCCAGCAGTTCGAGACCCTACAATGAGCAGTTCTTC; cdr3_aa: CASSSRPYNEQFF
clone_size: NA; v_call: TRBV7-6; d_call: NA; j_call: TRBJ2-6; cdr3_nt: TGTGCCAGCGCCCCCACTGGGGCCAACGTCCTGACTTTC; cdr3_aa: CASAPTGANVLTF
clone_size: many; v_call: TRBV6-2/TRBV6-3; d_call: NA; j_call: TRBJ1-5; cdr3_nt: TGTGCCAGCAGTTACTTGTCAGGGGCTAGCAATCAGCCCCAGCATTTT; cdr3_aa: CASSYLSGASNQPQHF
clone_size: many; v_call: TRBV7-7; d_call: TRBD2; j_call: TRBJ2-3; cdr3_nt: TGTGCCAGCAGCTTAGGGACTAGCGGGAGCCGGCAGTATTTT; cdr3_aa: CASSLGTSGSRQYF
clone_size: many; v_call: TRBV12-3/TRBV12-4; d_call: NA; j_call: TRBJ1-2; cdr3_nt: TGTGCCAGCATACAGGGTAGTAGAGGCTACACCTTC; cdr3_aa: CASIQGSRGYTF
clone_size: NA; v_call: TRBV6-1; d_call: NA; j_call: TRBJ2-3; cdr3_nt: TGTGCCAGCAGCCCGACTTCAGATACGCAGTATTTT; cdr3_aa: CASSPTSDTQYF
clone_size: many; v_call: TRBV7-8; d_call: TRBD1; j_call: TRBJ2-7; cdr3_nt: TGTGCCAGCAGCCCTCGACAGGGCTGGAACGAGCAGTACTTC; cdr3_aa: CASSPRQGWNEQYF
clone_size: NA; v_call: TRBV10-2; d_call: TRBD1; j_call: TRBJ1-5; cdr3_nt: TGCGACAGTAGAGGGACAGGCAATCAGCCCCAGCATTTT; cdr3_aa: CDSRGTGNQPQHF
clone_size: NA; v_call: TRBV28; d_call: NA; j_call: TRBJ2-4; cdr3_nt: TGTGCCAGCATTTGGGCAGGGGCCAAAAACATTCAGTACTTC; cdr3_aa: CASIWAGAKNIQYF
clone_size: many; v_call: TRBV10-2; d_call: NA; j_call: TRBJ1-2; cdr3_nt: TGCGCCAGCAGCGGGATCAATAACTATGGCTACACCTTC; cdr3_aa: CASSGINNYGYTF
clone_size: few; v_call: TRBV4-2; d_call: NA; j_call: TRBJ1-1; cdr3_nt: TGTGCCAGCAGCCAAGAGGGTTTCAACACTGAAGCTTTCTTT; cdr3_aa: CASSQEGFNTEAFF